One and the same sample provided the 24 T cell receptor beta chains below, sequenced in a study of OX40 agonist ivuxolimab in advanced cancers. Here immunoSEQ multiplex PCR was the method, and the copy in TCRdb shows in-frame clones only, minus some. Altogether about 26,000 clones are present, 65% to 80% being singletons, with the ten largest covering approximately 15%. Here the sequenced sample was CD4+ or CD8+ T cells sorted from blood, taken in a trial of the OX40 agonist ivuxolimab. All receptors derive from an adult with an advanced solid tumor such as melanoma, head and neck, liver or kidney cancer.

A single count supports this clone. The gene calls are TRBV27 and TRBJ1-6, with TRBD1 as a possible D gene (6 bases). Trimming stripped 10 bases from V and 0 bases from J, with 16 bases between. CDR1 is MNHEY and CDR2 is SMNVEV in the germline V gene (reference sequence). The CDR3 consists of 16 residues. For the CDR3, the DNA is TGTGCCACTTCCGGGACATTGAGCTCCTATAATTCACCCCTCCACTTT. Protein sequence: CATSGTLSSYNSPLHF.

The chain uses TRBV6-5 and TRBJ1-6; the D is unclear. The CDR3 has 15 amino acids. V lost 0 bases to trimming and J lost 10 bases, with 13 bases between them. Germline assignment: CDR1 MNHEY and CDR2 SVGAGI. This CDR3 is CASSYSSLFGSPLHF. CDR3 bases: TGTGCCAGCAGTTACTCGAGTTTGTTTGGATCACCCCTCCACTTT.

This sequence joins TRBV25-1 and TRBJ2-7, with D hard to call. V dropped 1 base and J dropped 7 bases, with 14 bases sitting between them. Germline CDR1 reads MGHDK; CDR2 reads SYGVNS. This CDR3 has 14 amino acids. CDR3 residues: CASSEWTGVGEQYF. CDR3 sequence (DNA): TGTGCCAGCAGTGAATGGACGGGCGTGGGAGAGCAGTACTTC.

CDR3 sequence: CASSLNTGGGNEQFF. Written as DNA, the CDR3 is TGCGCCAGCAGCTTGAACACAGGGGGTGGGAATGAGCAGTTCTTC. V usage is TRBV5-1 and J usage is TRBJ2-1, with 8 bases identical to TRBD1. Germline lookup yields CDR1 SGHRS and CDR2 YFSETQ. Germline trimming cut 1 base from V and 7 bases from J; bases unmatched to any gene: 7. The CDR3 runs 15 residues.

The CDR3 region is CASSSLGSANEKLFF. DNA of the CDR3: TGCGCCAGCAGCAGCTTGGGATCGGCTAATGAAAAACTGTTTTTT. The J gene is TRBJ1-4, the V gene TRBV5-1; no clear D. V was clipped by 4 bases and J by 3 bases, with 13 bases between them. The CDR3 is made up of 15 amino acids. The V gene's germline CDR1 is SGHRS and CDR2 YFSETQ.

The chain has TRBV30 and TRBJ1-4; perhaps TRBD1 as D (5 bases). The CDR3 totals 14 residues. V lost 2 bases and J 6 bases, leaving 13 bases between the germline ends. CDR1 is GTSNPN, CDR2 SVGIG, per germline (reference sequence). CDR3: CAWSFGGFDEKLFF. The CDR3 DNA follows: TGTGCCTGGAGTTTTGGGGGGTTTGATGAAAAACTGTTTTTT.

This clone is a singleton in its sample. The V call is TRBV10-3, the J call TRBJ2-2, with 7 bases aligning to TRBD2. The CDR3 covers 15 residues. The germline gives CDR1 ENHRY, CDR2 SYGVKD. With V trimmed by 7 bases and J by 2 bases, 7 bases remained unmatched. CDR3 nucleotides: TGTGCCATCAAGCAAAGCGGGGTAAACACCGGGGAGCTGTTTTTT. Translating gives CAIKQSGVNTGELFF.

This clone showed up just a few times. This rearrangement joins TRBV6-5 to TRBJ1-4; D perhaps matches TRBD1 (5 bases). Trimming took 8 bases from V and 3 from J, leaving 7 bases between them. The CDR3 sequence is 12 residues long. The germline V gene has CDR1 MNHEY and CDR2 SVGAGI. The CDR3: CASSRANEKLFF. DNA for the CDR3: TGTGCCAGCTCCAGGGCTAATGAAAAACTGTTTTTT.

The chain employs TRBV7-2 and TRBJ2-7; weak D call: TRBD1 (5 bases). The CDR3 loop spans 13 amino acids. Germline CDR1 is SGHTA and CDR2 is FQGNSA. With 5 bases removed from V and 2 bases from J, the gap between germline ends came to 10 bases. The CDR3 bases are TGTGCCAGCAGCCAGGGTGGGACCTACGAGCAGTACTTC. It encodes CASSQGGTYEQYF.

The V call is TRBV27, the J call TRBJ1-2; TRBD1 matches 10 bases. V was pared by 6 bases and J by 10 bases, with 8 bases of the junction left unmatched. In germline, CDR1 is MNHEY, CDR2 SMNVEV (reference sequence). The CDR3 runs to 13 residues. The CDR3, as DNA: TGTGCCAGCAGCTTCCGGGACAGGGGAGACTACACCTTC. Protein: CASSFRDRGDYTF.

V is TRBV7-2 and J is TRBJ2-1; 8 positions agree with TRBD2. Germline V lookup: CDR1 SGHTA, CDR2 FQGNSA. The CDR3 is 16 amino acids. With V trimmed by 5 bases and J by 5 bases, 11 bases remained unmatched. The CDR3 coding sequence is TGTGCCAGCAGCATTAGCGGGGCCTACAACAACAATGAGCAGTTCTTC. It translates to CASSISGAYNNNEQFF.

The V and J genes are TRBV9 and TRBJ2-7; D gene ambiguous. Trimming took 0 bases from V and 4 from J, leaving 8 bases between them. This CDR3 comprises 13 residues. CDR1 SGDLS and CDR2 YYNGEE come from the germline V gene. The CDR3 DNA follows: TGTGCCAGCAGCGTAGGAAATACTTACGAGCAGTACTTC. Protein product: CASSVGNTYEQYF.

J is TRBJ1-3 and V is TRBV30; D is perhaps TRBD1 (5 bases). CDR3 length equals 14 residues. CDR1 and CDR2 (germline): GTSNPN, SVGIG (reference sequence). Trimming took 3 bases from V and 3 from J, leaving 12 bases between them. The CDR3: CAWRSREGGNTIYF. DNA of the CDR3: TGTGCCTGGAGATCCAGGGAGGGTGGAAACACCATATATTTT.

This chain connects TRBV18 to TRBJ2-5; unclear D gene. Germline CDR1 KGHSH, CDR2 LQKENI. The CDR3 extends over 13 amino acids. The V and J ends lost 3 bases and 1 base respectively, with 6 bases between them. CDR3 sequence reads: CASSPTFQETQYF. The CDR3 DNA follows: TGTGCCAGCTCACCGACCTTCCAAGAGACCCAGTACTTC. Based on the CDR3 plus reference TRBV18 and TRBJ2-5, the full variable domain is NAGVMQNPRHLVRRRGQEARLRCSPMKGHSHVYWYRQLPEEGLKFMVYLQKENIIDESGMPKERFSAEFPKEGPSILRIQQVVRGDSAAYFCASSPTFQETQYFGPGTRLLVL.

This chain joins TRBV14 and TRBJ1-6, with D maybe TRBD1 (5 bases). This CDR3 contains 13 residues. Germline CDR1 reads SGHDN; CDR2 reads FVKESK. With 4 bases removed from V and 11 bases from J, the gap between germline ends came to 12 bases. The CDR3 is CASSPGSGTPLHF. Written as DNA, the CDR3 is TGTGCCAGCAGCCCCGGCTCAGGGACACCCCTCCACTTT.

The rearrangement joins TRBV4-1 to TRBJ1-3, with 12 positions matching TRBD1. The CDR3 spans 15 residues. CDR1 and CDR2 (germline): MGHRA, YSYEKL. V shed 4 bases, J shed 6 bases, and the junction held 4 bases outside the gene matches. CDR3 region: CASSPGTGGPNTIYF. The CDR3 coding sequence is TGCGCCAGCAGCCCCGGGACAGGGGGCCCAAACACCATATATTTT.

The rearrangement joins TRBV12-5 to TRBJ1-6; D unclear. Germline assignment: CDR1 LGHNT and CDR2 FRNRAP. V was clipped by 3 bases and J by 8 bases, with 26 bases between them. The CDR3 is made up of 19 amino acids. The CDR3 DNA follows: TGTGCTAGTGGTTTTAGAGGCCCTTTAGGCTCGGGCAAAGATTCACCCCTCCACTTT. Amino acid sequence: CASGFRGPLGSGKDSPLHF.

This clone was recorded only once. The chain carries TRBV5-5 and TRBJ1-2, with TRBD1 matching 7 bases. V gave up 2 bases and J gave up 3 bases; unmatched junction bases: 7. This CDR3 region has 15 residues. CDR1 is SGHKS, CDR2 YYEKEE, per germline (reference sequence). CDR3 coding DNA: TGTGCCAGCAGCTTAACTACAGGGACAGACTATGGCTACACCTTC. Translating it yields CASSLTTGTDYGYTF.

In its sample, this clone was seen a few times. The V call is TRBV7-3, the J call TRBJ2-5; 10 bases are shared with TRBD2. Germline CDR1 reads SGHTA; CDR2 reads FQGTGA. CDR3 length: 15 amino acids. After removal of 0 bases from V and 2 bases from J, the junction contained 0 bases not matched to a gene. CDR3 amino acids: CASSLTAGGQETQYF. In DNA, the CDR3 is TGTGCCAGCAGCTTAACAGCGGGGGGGCAAGAGACCCAGTACTTC.

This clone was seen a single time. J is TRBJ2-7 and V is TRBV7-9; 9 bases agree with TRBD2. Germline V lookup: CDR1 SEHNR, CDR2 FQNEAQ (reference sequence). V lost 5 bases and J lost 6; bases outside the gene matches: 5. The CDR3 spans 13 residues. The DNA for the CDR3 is TGTGCCAGCAGCCGGGGACTAGCAGGCGAGCAGTACTTC. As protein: CASSRGLAGEQYF.

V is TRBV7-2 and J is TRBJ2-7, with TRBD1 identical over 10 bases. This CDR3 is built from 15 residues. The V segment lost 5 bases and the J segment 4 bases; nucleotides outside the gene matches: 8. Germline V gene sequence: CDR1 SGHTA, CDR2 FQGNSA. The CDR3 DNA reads TGTGCCAGCAGCCCCAGGACAGGGGGAGAGTACGAGCAGTACTTC. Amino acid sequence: CASSPRTGGEYEQYF.

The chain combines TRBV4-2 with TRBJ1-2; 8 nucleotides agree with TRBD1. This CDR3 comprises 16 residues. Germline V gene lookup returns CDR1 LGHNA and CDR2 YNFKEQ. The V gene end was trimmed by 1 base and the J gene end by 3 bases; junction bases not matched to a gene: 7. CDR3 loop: CASSQVTGAVHYGYTF. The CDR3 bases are TGTGCCAGCAGCCAAGTGACAGGGGCGGTTCACTATGGCTACACCTTC.

Written as DNA, the CDR3 is TGTGCCAGCAGCGCCAGACTAAGCACAGATACGCAGTATTTT. Translation: CASSARLSTDTQYF. V and J are TRBV11-2 and TRBJ2-3; possible D gene TRBD2, 5 bases. The CDR3 sequence is 14 residues long. In germline, CDR1 is SGHAT, CDR2 FQNNGV. Deletions cut 5 bases from V and 0 bases from J, with 9 bases between.

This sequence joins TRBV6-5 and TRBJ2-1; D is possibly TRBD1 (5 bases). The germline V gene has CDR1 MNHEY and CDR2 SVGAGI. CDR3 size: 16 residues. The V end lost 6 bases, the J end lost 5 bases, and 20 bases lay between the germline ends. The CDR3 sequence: CASRYGLTGFNNEQFF. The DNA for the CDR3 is TGTGCCAGCAGGTACGGCCTAACAGGATTTAACAATGAGCAGTTCTTC.